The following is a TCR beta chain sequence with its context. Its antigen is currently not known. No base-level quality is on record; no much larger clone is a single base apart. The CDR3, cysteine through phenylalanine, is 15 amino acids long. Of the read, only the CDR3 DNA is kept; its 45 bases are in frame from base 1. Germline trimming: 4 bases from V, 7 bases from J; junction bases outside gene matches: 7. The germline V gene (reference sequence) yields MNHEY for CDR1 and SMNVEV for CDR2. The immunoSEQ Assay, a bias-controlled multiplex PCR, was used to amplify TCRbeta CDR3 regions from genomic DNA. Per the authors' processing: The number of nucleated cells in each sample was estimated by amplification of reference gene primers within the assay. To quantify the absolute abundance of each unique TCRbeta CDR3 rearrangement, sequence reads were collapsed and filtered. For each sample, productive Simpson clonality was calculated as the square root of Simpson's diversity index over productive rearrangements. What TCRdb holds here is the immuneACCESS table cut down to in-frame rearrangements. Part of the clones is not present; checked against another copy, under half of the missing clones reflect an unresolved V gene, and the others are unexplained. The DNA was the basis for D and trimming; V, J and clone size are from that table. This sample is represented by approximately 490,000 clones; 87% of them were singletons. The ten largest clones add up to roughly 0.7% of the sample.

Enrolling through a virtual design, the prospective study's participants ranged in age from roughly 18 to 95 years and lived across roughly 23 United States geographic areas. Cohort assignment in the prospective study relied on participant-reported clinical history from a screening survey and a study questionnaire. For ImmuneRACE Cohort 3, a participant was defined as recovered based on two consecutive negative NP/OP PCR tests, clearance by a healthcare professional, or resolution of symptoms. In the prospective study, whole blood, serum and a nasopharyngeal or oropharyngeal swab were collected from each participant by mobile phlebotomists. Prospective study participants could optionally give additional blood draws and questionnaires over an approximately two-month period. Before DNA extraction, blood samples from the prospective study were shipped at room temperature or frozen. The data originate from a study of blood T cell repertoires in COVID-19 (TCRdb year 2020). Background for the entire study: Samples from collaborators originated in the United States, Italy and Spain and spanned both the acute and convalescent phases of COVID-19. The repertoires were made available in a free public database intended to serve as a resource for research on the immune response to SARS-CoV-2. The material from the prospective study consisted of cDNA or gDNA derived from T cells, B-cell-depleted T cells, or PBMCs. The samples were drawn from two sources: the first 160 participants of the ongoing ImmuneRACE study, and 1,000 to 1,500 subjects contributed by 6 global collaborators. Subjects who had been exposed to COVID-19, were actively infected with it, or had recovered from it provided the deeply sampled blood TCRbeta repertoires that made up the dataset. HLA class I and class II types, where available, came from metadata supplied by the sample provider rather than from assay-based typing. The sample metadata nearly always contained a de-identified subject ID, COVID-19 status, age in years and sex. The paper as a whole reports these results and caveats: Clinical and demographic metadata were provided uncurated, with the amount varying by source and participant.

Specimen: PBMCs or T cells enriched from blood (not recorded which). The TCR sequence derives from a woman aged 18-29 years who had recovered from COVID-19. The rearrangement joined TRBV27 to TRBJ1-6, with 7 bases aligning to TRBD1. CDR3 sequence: CASSSSTGDNSPLHF. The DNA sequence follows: TGTGCCAGCAGTTCCAGTACAGGGGACAATTCACCCCTCCACTTT.